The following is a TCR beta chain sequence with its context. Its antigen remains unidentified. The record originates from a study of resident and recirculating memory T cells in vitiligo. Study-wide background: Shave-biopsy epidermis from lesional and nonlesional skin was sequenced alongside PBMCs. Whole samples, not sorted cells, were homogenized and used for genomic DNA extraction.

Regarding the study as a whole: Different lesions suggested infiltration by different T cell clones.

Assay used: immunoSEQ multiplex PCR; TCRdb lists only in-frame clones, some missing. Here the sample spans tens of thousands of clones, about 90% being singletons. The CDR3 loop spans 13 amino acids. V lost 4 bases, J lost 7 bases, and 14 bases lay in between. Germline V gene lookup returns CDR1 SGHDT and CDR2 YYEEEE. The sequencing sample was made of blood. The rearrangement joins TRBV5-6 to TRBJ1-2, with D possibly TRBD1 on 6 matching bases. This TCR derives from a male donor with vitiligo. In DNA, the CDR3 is TGTGCCAGCAGCCAAGGGACAAGTTTTGGCTACACCTTC. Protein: CASSQGTSFGYTF.